The clone carrying this T cell receptor beta chain was picked up one time. The data were obtained in a study of blood T cell repertoires in COVID-19. Whole-study context: T cells, B-cell-depleted T cells, or PBMCs supplied cDNA or gDNA.

The authors' processing: Reference gene primer amplification gave estimated nucleated cell counts. Clones were read by immunoSEQ multiplex PCR, and TCRdb kept only the in-frame ones, dropping some. The V and J calls and the clone size are those of that table, but D and trimming were determined from the DNA. The sample lists 350,000 to 400,000 clones, less than 90% occurring once. Germline V lookup: CDR1 SGHTA, CDR2 FQGTGA. This CDR3 has 15 amino acids. The V end lost 5 bases, the J end lost 5 bases, and 16 bases lay between the germline ends. Clinical history reported by participants formed the basis on which cohorts were assigned.

The sequence came from a woman aged 30 to 39 who had recovered from COVID-19. The chain uses TRBV7-3 and TRBJ2-1, with D perhaps matching TRBD2 (6 bases). The source material was PBMCs or T cells enriched from blood (not recorded which). CDR3 coding DNA: TGTGCCAGCAGCACTAATCCTAGCGCGAACAATGAGCAGTTCTTC. Translating gives CASSTNPSANNEQFF.